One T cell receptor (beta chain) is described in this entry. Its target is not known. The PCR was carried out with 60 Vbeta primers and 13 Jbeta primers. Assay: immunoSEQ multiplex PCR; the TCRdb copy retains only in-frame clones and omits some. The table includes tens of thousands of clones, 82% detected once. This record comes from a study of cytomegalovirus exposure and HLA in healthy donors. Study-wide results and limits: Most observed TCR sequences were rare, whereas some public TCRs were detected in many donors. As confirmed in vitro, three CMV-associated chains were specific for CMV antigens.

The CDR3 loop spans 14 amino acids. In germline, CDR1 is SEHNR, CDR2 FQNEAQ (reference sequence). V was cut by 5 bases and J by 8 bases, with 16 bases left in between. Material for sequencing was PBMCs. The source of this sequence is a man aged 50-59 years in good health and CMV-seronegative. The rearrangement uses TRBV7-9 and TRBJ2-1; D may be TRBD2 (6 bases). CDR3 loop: CASSQGRGSDEQFF. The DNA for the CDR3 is TGTGCCAGCAGCCAGGGACGGGGGTCCGATGAGCAGTTCTTC.